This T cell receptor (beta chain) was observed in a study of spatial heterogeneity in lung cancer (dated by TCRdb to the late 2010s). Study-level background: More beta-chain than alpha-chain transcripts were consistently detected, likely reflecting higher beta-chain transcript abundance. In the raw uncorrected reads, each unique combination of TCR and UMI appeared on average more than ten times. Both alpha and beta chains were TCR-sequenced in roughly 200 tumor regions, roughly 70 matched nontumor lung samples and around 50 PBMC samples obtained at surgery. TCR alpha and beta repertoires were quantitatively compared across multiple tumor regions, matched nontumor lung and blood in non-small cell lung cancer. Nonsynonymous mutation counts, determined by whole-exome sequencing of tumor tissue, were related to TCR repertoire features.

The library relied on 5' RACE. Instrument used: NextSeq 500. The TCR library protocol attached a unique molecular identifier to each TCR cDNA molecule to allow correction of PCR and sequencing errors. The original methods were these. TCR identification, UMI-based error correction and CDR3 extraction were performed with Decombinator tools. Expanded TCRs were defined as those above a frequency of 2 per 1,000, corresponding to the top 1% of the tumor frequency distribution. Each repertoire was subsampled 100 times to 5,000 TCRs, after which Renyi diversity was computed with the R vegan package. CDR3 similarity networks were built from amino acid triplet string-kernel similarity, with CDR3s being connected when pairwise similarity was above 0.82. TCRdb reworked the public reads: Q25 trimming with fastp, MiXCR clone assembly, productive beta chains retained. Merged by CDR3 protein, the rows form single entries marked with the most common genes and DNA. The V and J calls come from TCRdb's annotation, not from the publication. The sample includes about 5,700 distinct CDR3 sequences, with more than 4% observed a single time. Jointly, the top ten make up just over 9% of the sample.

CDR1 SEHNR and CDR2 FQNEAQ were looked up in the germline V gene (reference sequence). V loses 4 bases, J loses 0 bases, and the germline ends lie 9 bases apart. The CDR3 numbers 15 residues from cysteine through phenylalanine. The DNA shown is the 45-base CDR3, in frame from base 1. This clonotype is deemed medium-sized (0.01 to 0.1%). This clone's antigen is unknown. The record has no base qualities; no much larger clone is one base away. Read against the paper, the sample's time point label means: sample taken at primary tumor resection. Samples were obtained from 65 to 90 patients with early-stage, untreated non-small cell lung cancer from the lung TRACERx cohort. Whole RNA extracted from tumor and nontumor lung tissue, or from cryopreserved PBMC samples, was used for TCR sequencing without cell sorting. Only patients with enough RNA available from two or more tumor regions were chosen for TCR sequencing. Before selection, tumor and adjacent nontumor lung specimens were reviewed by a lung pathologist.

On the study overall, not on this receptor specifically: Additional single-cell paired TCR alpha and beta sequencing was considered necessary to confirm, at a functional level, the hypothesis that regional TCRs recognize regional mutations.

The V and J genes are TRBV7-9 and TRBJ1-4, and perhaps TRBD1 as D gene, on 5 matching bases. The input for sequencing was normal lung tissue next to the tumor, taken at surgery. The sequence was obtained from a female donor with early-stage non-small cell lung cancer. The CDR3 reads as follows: CASSSDSSTNEKLFF. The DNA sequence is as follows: TGTGCCAGCAGCTCCGACAGTTCAACTAATGAAAAACTGTTTTTT.